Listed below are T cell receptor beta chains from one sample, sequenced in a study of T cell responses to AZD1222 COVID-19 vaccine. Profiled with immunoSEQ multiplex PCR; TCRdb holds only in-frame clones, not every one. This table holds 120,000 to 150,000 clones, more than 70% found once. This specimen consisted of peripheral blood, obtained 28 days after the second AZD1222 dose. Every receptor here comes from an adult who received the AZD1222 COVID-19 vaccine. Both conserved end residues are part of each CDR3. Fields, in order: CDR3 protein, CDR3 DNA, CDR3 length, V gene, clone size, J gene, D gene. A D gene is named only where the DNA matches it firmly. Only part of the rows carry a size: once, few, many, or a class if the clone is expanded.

CDR3 protein: CASSYTRTGELFF; CDR3 DNA: TGTGCCAGCAGTTATACACGTACCGGGGAGCTGTTTTTT; CDR3 length: 13; V gene: TRBV12-3/TRBV12-4; clone size: -; J gene: TRBJ2-2; D gene: -
CDR3 protein: CASTDGELREKLFF; CDR3 DNA: TGTGCTAGCACAGATGGTGAGTTAAGAGAAAAACTGTTTTTT; CDR3 length: 14; V gene: TRBV7-3; clone size: -; J gene: TRBJ1-4; D gene: -
CDR3 protein: CASSSTGNQPQHF; CDR3 DNA: TGCGCCAGCAGCAGTACCGGGAATCAGCCCCAGCATTTT; CDR3 length: 13; V gene: TRBV10-1; clone size: -; J gene: TRBJ1-5; D gene: -
CDR3 protein: CASSQVRTQGSPLHF; CDR3 DNA: TGTGCCAGCAGCCAAGTAAGGACACAGGGTTCACCCCTCCACTTT; CDR3 length: 15; V gene: TRBV3-1/TRBV3-2; clone size: -; J gene: TRBJ1-6; D gene: -
CDR3 protein: CASSVQPGQGAFF; CDR3 DNA: TGTGCCAGCAGCGTCCAACCGGGACAGGGAGCTTTCTTT; CDR3 length: 13; V gene: TRBV9; clone size: -; J gene: TRBJ1-1; D gene: TRBD1
CDR3 protein: CASSFRGNSNQPQHF; CDR3 DNA: TGTGCCAGCAGTTTCAGGGGGAATAGCAATCAGCCCCAGCATTTT; CDR3 length: 15; V gene: TRBV27; clone size: -; J gene: TRBJ1-5; D gene: TRBD1
CDR3 protein: CAHFQGGGTYEQYF; CDR3 DNA: TGTGCCCATTTCCAGGGCGGGGGAACCTACGAGCAGTACTTC; CDR3 length: 14; V gene: TRBV6-4; clone size: -; J gene: TRBJ2-7; D gene: TRBD2
CDR3 protein: CASSPLGANTEAFF; CDR3 DNA: TGTGCCAGCTCACCACTTGGGGCAAACACTGAAGCTTTCTTT; CDR3 length: 14; V gene: TRBV18; clone size: few; J gene: TRBJ1-1; D gene: -
CDR3 protein: CASRSWTGANTGELFF; CDR3 DNA: TGTGCCAGTAGGAGCTGGACAGGGGCGAACACCGGGGAGCTGTTTTTT; CDR3 length: 16; V gene: TRBV19; clone size: -; J gene: TRBJ2-2; D gene: TRBD1
CDR3 protein: CASSFMARMNTEAFF; CDR3 DNA: TGTGCCAGCAGTTTTATGGCGCGGATGAACACTGAAGCTTTCTTT; CDR3 length: 15; V gene: TRBV28; clone size: few; J gene: TRBJ1-1; D gene: -
CDR3 protein: CASSFGTSNQPQHF; CDR3 DNA: TGTGCCAGCAGTTTCGGGACGTCCAATCAGCCCCAGCATTTT; CDR3 length: 14; V gene: TRBV27; clone size: -; J gene: TRBJ1-5; D gene: -
CDR3 protein: CASSMRGSVAEAFF; CDR3 DNA: TGTGCCAGTAGTATGAGGGGGAGTGTGGCTGAAGCTTTCTTT; CDR3 length: 14; V gene: TRBV19; clone size: -; J gene: TRBJ1-1; D gene: -
CDR3 protein: CTCARAVRLVSDTQYF; CDR3 DNA: TGTACCTGCGCGAGGGCAGTCCGACTAGTATCAGATACGCAGTATTTT; CDR3 length: 16; V gene: TRBV13; clone size: -; J gene: TRBJ2-3; D gene: -
CDR3 protein: CASSPSGRETQYF; CDR3 DNA: TGTGCCAGTAGCCCTAGCGGGAGGGAGACCCAGTACTTC; CDR3 length: 13; V gene: TRBV19; clone size: -; J gene: TRBJ2-5; D gene: TRBD2
CDR3 protein: CASSNGLAGVLGAETQYF; CDR3 DNA: TGCGCCAGCAGCAATGGACTAGCGGGAGTGCTGGGTGCGGAGACCCAGTACTTC; CDR3 length: 18; V gene: TRBV4-1; clone size: -; J gene: TRBJ2-5; D gene: TRBD2
CDR3 protein: CASSPGLAETYNEQFF; CDR3 DNA: TGTGCCAGCAGCCCCGGACTAGCGGAGACCTACAATGAGCAGTTCTTC; CDR3 length: 16; V gene: TRBV7-9; clone size: once; J gene: TRBJ2-1; D gene: TRBD2
CDR3 protein: CASSYEFSNQPQHF; CDR3 DNA: TGTGCCAGCAGTTACGAATTTAGCAATCAGCCCCAGCATTTT; CDR3 length: 14; V gene: TRBV27; clone size: -; J gene: TRBJ1-5; D gene: -
CDR3 protein: CASRGNGVRDEQYF; CDR3 DNA: TGTGCCAGCAGGGGGAACGGTGTAAGGGACGAGCAGTACTTC; CDR3 length: 14; V gene: TRBV6-5; clone size: -; J gene: TRBJ2-7; D gene: -
CDR3 protein: CASSVYVNYGYTF; CDR3 DNA: TGTGCCAGCAGCGTGTATGTGAACTATGGCTACACCTTC; CDR3 length: 13; V gene: TRBV9; clone size: -; J gene: TRBJ1-2; D gene: -
CDR3 protein: CASSSGQPQHF; CDR3 DNA: TGTGCCAGCAGTTCAGGGCAGCCCCAGCATTTT; CDR3 length: 11; V gene: TRBV12-3/TRBV12-4; clone size: -; J gene: TRBJ1-5; D gene: -
CDR3 protein: CASSSTGGRFGYTF; CDR3 DNA: TGTGCCAGCAGTTCCACAGGGGGACGGTTTGGCTACACCTTC; CDR3 length: 14; V gene: TRBV6-2/TRBV6-3; clone size: -; J gene: TRBJ1-2; D gene: TRBD1
CDR3 protein: CASSYAGINEKLFF; CDR3 DNA: TGTGCCAGCAGTTACGCCGGGATTAATGAAAAACTGTTTTTT; CDR3 length: 14; V gene: TRBV6-5; clone size: -; J gene: TRBJ1-4; D gene: -
CDR3 protein: CASSPSWRSYNEQFF; CDR3 DNA: TGTGCCAGCAGTCCCAGCTGGCGCTCCTACAATGAGCAGTTCTTC; CDR3 length: 15; V gene: TRBV6-5; clone size: -; J gene: TRBJ2-1; D gene: -
CDR3 protein: CASSLGAGQAWKKDEQYF; CDR3 DNA: TGTGCCAGCAGCTTAGGGGCCGGACAGGCATGGAAAAAAGACGAGCAGTACTTC; CDR3 length: 18; V gene: TRBV7-3; clone size: -; J gene: TRBJ2-7; D gene: TRBD1
CDR3 protein: CASGDLTGGSEKLFF; CDR3 DNA: TGTGCCAGCGGGGACTTGACAGGGGGCTCTGAAAAACTGTTTTTT; CDR3 length: 15; V gene: TRBV28; clone size: few; J gene: TRBJ1-4; D gene: TRBD1
CDR3 protein: CAWSVLRPQGPYYEQYF; CDR3 DNA: TGTGCCTGGAGTGTCCTCCGCCCACAGGGCCCCTACTACGAGCAGTACTTC; CDR3 length: 17; V gene: TRBV30; clone size: once; J gene: TRBJ2-7; D gene: -
CDR3 protein: CASGSGYNEQFF; CDR3 DNA: TGTGCCAGCGGGTCCGGCTACAATGAGCAGTTCTTC; CDR3 length: 12; V gene: TRBV28; clone size: -; J gene: TRBJ2-1; D gene: -
CDR3 protein: CASSSHTPGQGNQPQHF; CDR3 DNA: TGTGCCAGCAGCTCACATACCCCCGGACAGGGCAATCAGCCCCAGCATTTT; CDR3 length: 17; V gene: TRBV7-9; clone size: -; J gene: TRBJ1-5; D gene: TRBD1
CDR3 protein: CASSRERGSHEQFF; CDR3 DNA: TGTGCCAGCAGCCGGGAGCGGGGGTCACATGAGCAGTTCTTC; CDR3 length: 14; V gene: TRBV7-2; clone size: -; J gene: TRBJ2-1; D gene: TRBD2
CDR3 protein: CASSPQSESKLSPLHF; CDR3 DNA: TGTGCCAGCAGCCCCCAGTCTGAATCCAAATTATCACCCCTCCACTTT; CDR3 length: 16; V gene: TRBV9; clone size: once; J gene: TRBJ1-6; D gene: -
CDR3 protein: CASSGLAGGELFF; CDR3 DNA: TGTGCCAGCAGTGGACTAGCGGGCGGGGAGCTGTTTTTT; CDR3 length: 13; V gene: TRBV27; clone size: -; J gene: TRBJ2-2; D gene: TRBD2
CDR3 protein: CASSQSRDYPWGEQYF; CDR3 DNA: TGTGCCAGCAGCCAAAGCAGGGACTATCCCTGGGGCGAGCAGTACTTC; CDR3 length: 16; V gene: TRBV3-1/TRBV3-2; clone size: -; J gene: TRBJ2-7; D gene: TRBD2
CDR3 protein: CASTRDISGNTIYF; CDR3 DNA: TGTGCCAGCACCAGAGATATCTCTGGAAACACCATATATTTT; CDR3 length: 14; V gene: TRBV2; clone size: -; J gene: TRBJ1-3; D gene: -
CDR3 protein: CASSPYQETQYF; CDR3 DNA: TGTGCCAGCTCACCCTACCAAGAGACCCAGTACTTC; CDR3 length: 12; V gene: TRBV18; clone size: once; J gene: TRBJ2-5; D gene: -
CDR3 protein: CASSVATNTEAFF; CDR3 DNA: TGTGCCAGCAGCGTTGCCACGAACACTGAAGCTTTCTTT; CDR3 length: 13; V gene: TRBV7-9; clone size: few; J gene: TRBJ1-1; D gene: -
CDR3 protein: CASSFRTSANTGELFF; CDR3 DNA: TGTGCCAGCAGCTTTCGGACCTCTGCGAACACCGGGGAGCTGTTTTTT; CDR3 length: 16; V gene: TRBV11-3; clone size: -; J gene: TRBJ2-2; D gene: -
CDR3 protein: CASRSDSSLGPLHF; CDR3 DNA: TGTGCCAGCAGAAGCGACAGTTCCCTAGGGCCCCTCCACTTT; CDR3 length: 14; V gene: TRBV7-9; clone size: -; J gene: TRBJ1-6; D gene: -
CDR3 protein: CASTSGVGTPDTQYF; CDR3 DNA: TGTGCCAGCACTTCCGGAGTAGGGACCCCAGATACGCAGTATTTT; CDR3 length: 15; V gene: TRBV2; clone size: once; J gene: TRBJ2-3; D gene: -
CDR3 protein: CASSGSQLNYGYTF; CDR3 DNA: TGTGCCAGTAGTGGTAGCCAGCTTAACTATGGCTACACCTTC; CDR3 length: 14; V gene: TRBV19; clone size: -; J gene: TRBJ1-2; D gene: -
CDR3 protein: CASQPRRIETQYF; CDR3 DNA: TGTGCCAGCCAGCCCAGGCGAATCGAGACCCAGTACTTC; CDR3 length: 13; V gene: TRBV2; clone size: -; J gene: TRBJ2-5; D gene: -
CDR3 protein: CASSQVPGGGYTF; CDR3 DNA: TGTGCCAGCAGCCAAGTTCCCGGGGGCGGCTACACCTTC; CDR3 length: 13; V gene: TRBV3-1/TRBV3-2; clone size: -; J gene: TRBJ1-2; D gene: -
CDR3 protein: CASSFSPSGGSSSTDTQYF; CDR3 DNA: TGTGCCAGCAGTTTTTCCCCTAGCGGGGGGTCCTCCAGCACAGATACGCAGTATTTT; CDR3 length: 19; V gene: TRBV28; clone size: -; J gene: TRBJ2-3; D gene: TRBD2
CDR3 protein: CASSIKQGPQPQHF; CDR3 DNA: TGTGCCAGTAGCATAAAACAGGGGCCCCAGCCCCAGCATTTT; CDR3 length: 14; V gene: TRBV19; clone size: -; J gene: TRBJ1-5; D gene: TRBD1
CDR3 protein: CASSYKSGKSEQFF; CDR3 DNA: TGTGCCAGCAGTTACAAGAGCGGAAAATCTGAGCAGTTCTTC; CDR3 length: 14; V gene: TRBV6-2/TRBV6-3; clone size: once; J gene: TRBJ2-1; D gene: -
CDR3 protein: CASSLTSHSSYEQYF; CDR3 DNA: TGTGCCAGCAGCTTGACCAGTCACTCCTCCTACGAGCAGTACTTC; CDR3 length: 15; V gene: TRBV5-5; clone size: -; J gene: TRBJ2-7; D gene: -
CDR3 protein: CASSVATSGGRGETQYF; CDR3 DNA: TGTGCCAGCAGCGTAGCCACTAGCGGGGGGCGTGGAGAGACCCAGTACTTC; CDR3 length: 17; V gene: TRBV9; clone size: -; J gene: TRBJ2-5; D gene: TRBD2
CDR3 protein: CASSLRAGGIYNSPLHF; CDR3 DNA: TGTGCCAGCAGTTTACGGGCTGGGGGGATATATAATTCACCCCTCCACTTT; CDR3 length: 17; V gene: TRBV27; clone size: -; J gene: TRBJ1-6; D gene: -
CDR3 protein: CAWRIQGVLTGELFF; CDR3 DNA: TGTGCCTGGAGGATACAGGGGGTTCTCACCGGGGAGCTGTTTTTT; CDR3 length: 15; V gene: TRBV30; clone size: -; J gene: TRBJ2-2; D gene: TRBD1
CDR3 protein: CASSESLAVSTDTQYF; CDR3 DNA: TGTGCCAGCAGTGAATCCCTAGCGGTGAGCACAGATACGCAGTATTTT; CDR3 length: 16; V gene: TRBV25-1; clone size: once; J gene: TRBJ2-3; D gene: TRBD2
CDR3 protein: CASSPDYGNTGELFF; CDR3 DNA: TGTGCCAGCAGTCCCGACTACGGGAACACCGGGGAGCTGTTTTTT; CDR3 length: 15; V gene: TRBV28; clone size: -; J gene: TRBJ2-2; D gene: -
CDR3 protein: CASSPTRQGGANVLTF; CDR3 DNA: TGTGCCAGCAGCCCTACTCGACAGGGTGGGGCCAACGTCCTGACTTTC; CDR3 length: 16; V gene: TRBV7-6; clone size: -; J gene: TRBJ2-6; D gene: TRBD1
CDR3 protein: CASSVELLLGNEQFF; CDR3 DNA: TGTGCCAGCAGTGTAGAGTTACTCCTTGGCAATGAGCAGTTCTTC; CDR3 length: 15; V gene: TRBV2; clone size: -; J gene: TRBJ2-1; D gene: -